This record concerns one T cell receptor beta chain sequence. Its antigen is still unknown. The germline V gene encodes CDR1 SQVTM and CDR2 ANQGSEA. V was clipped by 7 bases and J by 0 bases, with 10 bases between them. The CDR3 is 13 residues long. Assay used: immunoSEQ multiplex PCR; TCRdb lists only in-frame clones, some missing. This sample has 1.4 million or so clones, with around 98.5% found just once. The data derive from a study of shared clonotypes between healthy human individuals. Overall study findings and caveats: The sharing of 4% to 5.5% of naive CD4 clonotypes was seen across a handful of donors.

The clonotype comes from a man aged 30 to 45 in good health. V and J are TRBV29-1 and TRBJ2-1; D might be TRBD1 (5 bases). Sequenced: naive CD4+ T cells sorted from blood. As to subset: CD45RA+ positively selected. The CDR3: CSAQGSSYNEQFF. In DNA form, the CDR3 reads TGCAGCGCCCAGGGAAGCTCCTACAATGAGCAGTTCTTC.